The T cell receptor beta chain described here comes from a study of T cells in Graves' hyperthyroidism and ophthalmopathy. Study background: Prior to any treatment, at the point of initial diagnosis, peripheral blood was collected.

Template material for amplifying TCR beta CDR3 regions consisted of RNA transcripts. First-round RT-PCR of the TCR CDR3 relied on the HTBI primer set. TCRdb re-called the multiplex PCR reads through MiXCR, storing one row per CDR3 protein. The data contain hundreds of thousands of distinct CDR3 sequences, around 15% of them singletons. This clonotype appeared a few times. V lost 5 bases to trimming and J lost 13 bases, with 15 bases between them. The CDR3 extends over 12 amino acids. The receptor was derived from a woman in her forties or fifties with Graves' ophthalmopathy. The chain carries TRBV12-3 or TRBV12-4 and TRBJ2-1; unclear D gene. The sample consisted of blood. CDR3 sequence reads: CASSPPGYSQFF. CDR3 DNA sequence: TGTGCCAGCAGTCCCCCGGGCTACTCCCAGTTCTTC.